These 16 T cell receptor beta chains share one sample of origin, sequenced in a study of glioma-infiltrating T cells (dated by TCRdb to about 2016). The reads were generated on an Illumina MiSeq. TCR alpha and beta CDR3 regions were amplified with the iRepertoire nested amplicon-rescue multiplex PCR (arm-PCR) platform from RNA. Using fastp at Q25 and MiXCR, TCRdb reprocessed the public reads and kept productive beta chains. Each entry is one CDR3 protein sequence, shown with its most common DNA and genes. The sample includes some 4,200 distinct CDR3 sequences, with approximately 92% observed a single time. The ten largest clones capture 26% of the sample. Input material: glioma tissue, nonneoplastic brain tissue, or PBMCs (not recorded which). Source of these receptors: a human donor with low-grade glioma or glioblastoma, undergoing nonglioma brain surgery, or in good health (not recorded which).

For this clonotype: One end of the junction varies from germline; a read error may be responsible. Being off target in a library aimed at alpha chains, this beta chain has a size of little meaning. V gene TRBV7-2 combines with J gene TRBJ1-5, with 9 bases that match TRBD1. The CDR3 sequence is 14 residues long. The germline V gene has CDR1 SGHTA and CDR2 FQGNSA. The CDR3 reads CVSSSGQGLEPQHF. The CDR3, as DNA: TGTGTCAGCAGCTCGGGACAGGGTTTGGAGCCCCAGCATTTT.

As regards this clonotype: This beta chain was picked up by a library intended for alpha chains and is off target, so its count carries little meaning. The chain uses TRBV12-3 or TRBV12-4 and TRBJ2-3; 12 bases map to TRBD2. The V and J ends lost 4 bases and 8 bases, in that order; junction bases with no gene match: 10. The CDR3 runs 16 residues. The CDR3 nucleotides are TGTGCCAGCAGTTACTTGGGACTAGCGGGTGGAAGTACGCAGTATTTT. This codes for CASSYLGLAGGSTQYF.

On this clonotype: This beta chain is an off-target read within a library intended for alpha chains, so its frequency means little. The chain is built from TRBV6-1 and TRBJ1-2; D gene unclear. V was pared by 3 bases and J by 9 bases, with 14 bases between. From germline, CDR1 is MNHNS and CDR2 SASEGT. This CDR3 spans 13 amino acids. The CDR3 DNA follows: TGTGCCAGCAGTGAGGACGAGAAGGAGAGCTACACCTTC. Its translation: CASSEDEKESYTF.

Concerning this clonotype: This beta chain was picked up by a library intended for alpha chains and is off target, so its count carries little meaning. V gene TRBV25-1 combines with J gene TRBJ2-3; either TRBD1 or TRBD2 may supply D (5 bases each). The CDR3 runs to 14 residues. Between the trimmed V and J ends, which lost 8 bases and 3 bases, there was a span of 15 bases. Germline V gives CDR1 MGHDK, CDR2 SYGVNS. The CDR3 loop is CASDRDEGTDTQYF. DNA of the CDR3: TGTGCCAGCGACCGGGACGAAGGAACAGATACGCAGTATTTT.

Concerning this clonotype: As an off-target read in a library built for alpha chains, this beta chain has a frequency of little significance. The V call is TRBV6-5, the J call TRBJ1-2, with unresolved D. V lost 6 bases, J lost 0 bases, and 14 bases lay in between. The CDR3 length is 15 residues. Germline V gene lookup returns CDR1 MNHEY and CDR2 SVGAGI. Here the CDR3 reads CASSPTGETNYGYTF. As DNA, the CDR3 is TGTGCCAGCAGCCCGACTGGGGAAACTAACTATGGCTACACCTTC.

This clonotype occurred once. In a library made to pick up alpha chains, this beta chain is a stray read with a size that means little. The genes are TRBV4-3 and TRBJ2-1; 7 nucleotides align to TRBD2. CDR1 is LGHNA and CDR2 is YSLEER in the germline V gene. The CDR3 runs 18 residues. V gave up 4 bases and J gave up 4 bases; unmatched junction bases: 16. The CDR3 nucleotides are TGCGCCAGCAGCCCGAGGATGGGTGGCGGGGGATTATACAATGAGCAGTTCTTC. This codes for CASSPRMGGGGLYNEQFF.

On this clonotype: The library was prepared for alpha chains; this beta chain is a stray read, so its frequency means little. This chain joins TRBV7-2 and TRBJ1-3; D perhaps matches TRBD1 (6 bases). The CDR3 extends over 13 amino acids. Germline CDR1 is SGHTA and CDR2 is FQGNSA. V was trimmed by 4 bases and J by 7 bases, leaving 11 bases between them. The chain's CDR3 is CASSSRDKNTIYF. The CDR3 DNA follows: TGTGCCAGCAGCTCCCGGGACAAGAACACCATATATTTT.

For this clonotype: This beta chain turned up in a library designed for alpha chains; as an off-target read, its abundance says little. J is TRBJ1-2 and V is TRBV27; D is undetermined. V was cut by 6 bases and J by 1 base, with 15 bases left in between. Germline CDR1 is MNHEY and CDR2 is SMNVEV (reference sequence). The CDR3 has 15 residues. The CDR3 reads CASREISILNYGYTF. The DNA of the CDR3 is TGTGCCAGCAGGGAAATCTCGATACTTAACTATGGCTACACCTTC.

A word on this clonotype: Little can be read into the size of this beta chain, an off-target read in a library designed for alpha chains. The genes are TRBV19 and TRBJ1-5; 9 nucleotides agree with TRBD1. This CDR3 spans 17 amino acids. Germline CDR1 reads LNHDA; CDR2 reads SQIVND (reference sequence). V trimming: 4 bases; J trimming: 2 bases; junction bases outside the gene matches: 9. The CDR3 is CASSTLHRDRGNQPQHF. The CDR3 bases are TGTGCCAGTAGTACGTTACACCGGGACAGGGGCAATCAGCCCCAGCATTTT.

To note about this clonotype: The library was built for alpha chains, so this beta chain is an off-target read and its size means little. This chain connects TRBV7-2 to TRBJ2-3, with TRBD2 matching over 9 bases. The length of the CDR3 is 15 residues. The trim removed 4 bases at V and 6 bases at J, leaving 8 bases unmatched. CDR1 is SGHTA and CDR2 is FQGNSA in the germline V gene. CDR3 region: CASSSSGVGADTQYF. CDR3 in DNA: TGTGCCAGCAGCTCTAGCGGGGTGGGGGCCGATACGCAGTATTTT.

Concerning this clonotype itself: Because this beta chain is a stray read in a library intended to capture alpha chains, its abundance should not be given much weight. The chain couples TRBV20-1 to TRBJ1-5; D unclear. The germline V gene has CDR1 DFQATT and CDR2 SNEGSKA (reference sequence). The CDR3 has 13 residues. V lost 3 bases and J 3 bases, leaving 9 bases between the germline ends. The DNA for the CDR3 is TGCAGTGCTAGCGACTCATACAATCAGCCCCAGCATTTT. Translation gives CSASDSYNQPQHF.

With regard to this clonotype: This beta chain was picked up by a library intended for alpha chains and is off target, so its count carries little meaning. V is TRBV4-3 and J is TRBJ1-3, with D unresolved. Germline CDR1 LGHNA, CDR2 YSLEER. The ends were cut back, 0 bases at V and 0 bases at J, with 9 bases in the middle. The CDR3 extends over 16 amino acids. CDR3 sequence: CASSQDSWSSGNTIYF. In DNA, the CDR3 is TGCGCCAGCAGCCAAGATTCATGGAGCTCTGGAAACACCATATATTTT.

Comment on this clonotype: This beta chain is an unintended read in a library built for alpha chains; its size means little. V gene TRBV14 combines with J gene TRBJ2-1; D is uncertain. Germline V gene lookup returns CDR1 SGHDN and CDR2 FVKESK. Trimming left V 5 bases short and J 3 bases short, with 8 bases between. The CDR3 is 13 amino acids. This CDR3 is CASSEGYYNEQFF. The DNA for the CDR3 is TGTGCCAGCAGCGAAGGATACTACAATGAGCAGTTCTTC.

Concerning this clonotype: As an off-target read in a library built for alpha chains, this beta chain has a frequency of little significance. J is TRBJ1-6 and V is TRBV7-2, with D uncertain. The CDR3 contains 13 residues. Germline V CDR1 and CDR2: SGHTA, FQGNSA. Trimming pared 5 bases from V and 0 bases from J, leaving 2 bases between. The CDR3 reads CASSLSYNSPLHF. CDR3 nucleotides: TGTGCCAGCAGCCTCTCCTATAATTCACCCCTCCACTTT. The variable domain in full, completed from reference TRBV7-2 and TRBJ1-6, reads GAGVSQSPSNKVTEKGKDVELRCDPISGHTALYWYRQSLGQGLEFLIYFQGNSAPDKSGLPSDRFSAERTGGSVSTLTIQRTQQEDSAVYLCASSLSYNSPLHFGNGTRLTVT.

Details on this clonotype: In a library made to pick up alpha chains, this beta chain is a stray read with a size that means little. V gene TRBV12-3 or TRBV12-4 combines with J gene TRBJ2-1; 10 bases match TRBD1. The CDR3 spans 14 residues. V dropped 3 bases and J dropped 8; count of bases not matched to a gene: 4. CDR3 sequence (DNA): TGTGCCAGCAGTTTCAGGACAGGGGGAGATGAGCAGTTCTTC. Protein product: CASSFRTGGDEQFF.

As to this clonotype: In a library made to pick up alpha chains, this beta chain is a stray read with a size that means little. CDR3 sequence reads: CSARMGSNQPQHF. The DNA for the CDR3 is TGCAGTGCTAGAATGGGTAGCAATCAGCCCCAGCATTTT. The rearrangement links TRBV20-1 to TRBJ1-5; D gene uncertain. This CDR3 has 13 residues. Trimming took 2 bases from V and 0 from J, leaving 5 bases between them. Germline-derived CDR1 and CDR2 are DFQATT and SNEGSKA (reference sequence).